These 27 T cell receptor beta chains originate from one sample sequenced in a study of technical replicates of blood from a handful of donors. Sequenced by immunoSEQ multiplex PCR; TCRdb stores in-frame clones only, minus some. Of roughly 13,000 clones listed, about four fifths are singletons. The material sequenced was PBMCs. All receptors come from a human donor in good health.

The chain is built from TRBV6-6 and TRBJ2-7, with D tentatively TRBD2 (5 bases). Trimming stripped 2 bases from V and 12 bases from J, with 14 bases between. This CDR3 has 12 amino acids. The germline V gene has CDR1 MNHNY and CDR2 SVGAGI (reference sequence). CDR3 residues: CASSYEGAGPYF. The CDR3 nucleotides read TGTGCCAGCAGTTACGAGGGAGCCGGCCCGTACTTC.

This clone showed up just a few times. V and J are TRBV5-1 and TRBJ2-7; 8 nucleotides agree with TRBD2. The germline V gene has CDR1 SGHRS and CDR2 YFSETQ. CDR3 length equals 16 residues. The trim removed 1 base at V and 1 base at J, leaving 7 bases unmatched. The chain's CDR3 is CASSLRPGGSSYEQYF. CDR3 in DNA: TGCGCCAGCAGCTTGCGACCGGGAGGGTCTTCCTACGAGCAGTACTTC. Full variable domain (outside the CDR3, taken from reference TRBV5-1 and TRBJ2-7): KAGVTQTPRYLIKTRGQQVTLSCSPISGHRSVSWYQQTPGQGLQFLFEYFSETQRNKGNFPGRFSGRQFSNSRSEMNVSTLELGDSALYLCASSLRPGGSSYEQYFGPGTRLTVT.

The V gene is TRBV5-1, the J gene TRBJ2-7; 9 bases match TRBD1. Germline values: CDR1 SGHRS, CDR2 YFSETQ. This CDR3 region has 15 residues. The V and J ends lost 3 bases and 5 bases, in that order; junction bases with no gene match: 9. CDR3 coding DNA: TGCGCCAGCAGCTCTCAACAGGGGGCCGAGGACGAGCAGTACTTC. The encoded protein is CASSSQQGAEDEQYF. Supplemented by reference TRBV5-1 and TRBJ2-7, the full variable domain reads KAGVTQTPRYLIKTRGQQVTLSCSPISGHRSVSWYQQTPGQGLQFLFEYFSETQRNKGNFPGRFSGRQFSNSRSEMNVSTLELGDSALYLCASSSQQGAEDEQYFGPGTRLTVT.

This chain uses TRBV5-1 with TRBJ2-7; the match to TRBD1 covers 9 bases. The CDR3 consists of 14 residues. The germline gives CDR1 SGHRS, CDR2 YFSETQ. V was clipped by 0 bases and J by 3 bases; unmatched bases: 1. The CDR3 protein is CASSLGTGVYEQYF. CDR3 nucleotide sequence: TGCGCCAGCAGCTTGGGGACAGGGGTCTACGAGCAGTACTTC.

The gene calls are TRBV30 and TRBJ2-2; 12 bases fit TRBD2. V lost 3 bases, J lost 4 bases, and 3 bases stayed unmatched. Germline CDR1 is GTSNPN and CDR2 is SVGIG (reference sequence). The length of the CDR3 is 15 residues. The CDR3 DNA reads as TGTGCCTGGAGGACTAGCGGGAGCAGCACCGGGGAGCTGTTTTTT. Its protein product is CAWRTSGSSTGELFF.

V is TRBV10-2 and J is TRBJ2-3; weak D call: TRBD2 (5 bases). CDR3 length: 13 residues. The V end was cut by 4 bases, the J end by 3 bases, with 8 bases between. Per germline, CDR1 WSHSY and CDR2 SAAADI. The CDR3 here is CASSVLGTDTQYF. For the CDR3, the DNA is TGCGCCAGCAGTGTACTAGGTACAGATACGCAGTATTTT.

The V gene is TRBV14, the J gene TRBJ1-3, with a possible D match to TRBD1 (6 bases). This CDR3 is built from 16 residues. V was cut by 3 bases and J by 2 bases, with 14 bases left in between. CDR1 and CDR2 from the germline V gene are SGHDN and FVKESK. CDR3 residues: CASSQRGSPAGNTIYF. The CDR3 bases are TGTGCCAGCAGCCAGAGGGGGTCCCCCGCTGGAAACACCATATATTTT. The full variable domain, its missing parts supplied by reference TRBV14 and TRBJ1-3, is EAGVTQFPSHSVIEKGQTVTLRCDPISGHDNLYWYRRVMGKEIKFLLHFVKESKQDESGMPNNRFLAERTGGTYSTLKVQPAELEDSGVYFCASSQRGSPAGNTIYFGEGSWLTVV.

This rearrangement joins TRBV28 to TRBJ2-1; D gene ambiguous. Trimming took off 6 bases at V and 2 bases at J, with 8 bases between the two ends. Looked up from germline, CDR1 is MDHEN and CDR2 is SYDVKM. This CDR3 has 13 residues. The CDR3 loop reads CASSSWPYNEQFF. The CDR3 DNA sequence: TGTGCCAGCAGCTCCTGGCCCTACAATGAGCAGTTCTTC.

The rearrangement links TRBV19 to TRBJ2-5; TRBD1 is a possible D gene (6 bases). V was clipped by 1 base and J by 5 bases, with 11 bases between them. This CDR3 is 14 amino acids long. Germline V CDR1 and CDR2: LNHDA, SQIVND (reference sequence). The CDR3 region has the DNA TGTGCCAGTAGTATAGCAGGGGTAGTGGAGACCCAGTACTTC. Its translation is CASSIAGVVETQYF.

The CDR3 coding sequence is TGTGCCAGCGGCAGGGTAGGCTATGGCTACACCTTC. It encodes CASGRVGYGYTF. The gene calls are TRBV9 and TRBJ1-2; D perhaps matches TRBD1 (5 bases). Germline-derived CDR1 and CDR2 are SGDLS and YYNGEE. The V end was cut by 7 bases, the J end by 4 bases, with 11 bases between. The CDR3 sequence is 12 residues long.

V is TRBV15 and J is TRBJ2-3; D perhaps matches TRBD2 (5 bases). Germline values: CDR1 LNHNV, CDR2 YYDKDF (reference sequence). This CDR3 region has 15 residues. V was pared by 1 base and J by 4 bases, with 12 bases between. As DNA, the CDR3 is TGTGCCACCAGCAGAGTCGTCCTGGAGGCAGATACGCAGTATTTT. Translated, it gives CATSRVVLEADTQYF.

The gene calls are TRBV5-1 and TRBJ2-5; 7 positions agree with TRBD1. CDR1 SGHRS and CDR2 YFSETQ come from the germline V gene. V lost 4 bases, J lost 3 bases, and 3 bases stayed unmatched. The CDR3 has 13 amino acids. In DNA form, the CDR3 reads TGCGCCAGCAGCACGGGACAGAAAGAGACCCAGTACTTC. Translation: CASSTGQKETQYF.

The chain employs TRBV2 and TRBJ2-1; maybe TRBD2 (6 bases). Germline loops: CDR1 SNHLY, CDR2 FYNNEI. V lost 4 bases to trimming and J lost 5 bases, with 12 bases between them. This CDR3 spans 14 amino acids. The CDR3 here is CASSGGSGDNEQFF. CDR3 sequence (DNA): TGTGCCAGCAGTGGGGGTAGCGGAGACAATGAGCAGTTCTTC.

The rearrangement links TRBV5-4 to TRBJ2-5; possibly TRBD2 for D (5 bases). The V end lost 2 bases, the J end lost 5 bases, and 10 bases lay between the germline ends. In germline, CDR1 is SGHNT, CDR2 YYREEE (reference sequence). This CDR3 is 13 amino acids long. CDR3 protein: CASSLVLEETQYF. The CDR3 DNA reads TGTGCCAGCAGCTTAGTACTAGAGGAGACCCAGTACTTC.

The V gene is TRBV14, the J gene TRBJ2-3; no reliable D call. CDR1 and CDR2 from the germline V gene are SGHDN and FVKESK. V lost 4 bases and J 0 bases, leaving 14 bases between the germline ends. The length of the CDR3 is 16 residues. The CDR3 DNA sequence: TGTGCCAGCAGCCGCTTGGAGTCCTCTAGCACAGATACGCAGTATTTT. Protein sequence: CASSRLESSSTDTQYF. Variable domain in full (rest from reference TRBV14 and TRBJ2-3): EAGVTQFPSHSVIEKGQTVTLRCDPISGHDNLYWYRRVMGKEIKFLLHFVKESKQDESGMPNNRFLAERTGGTYSTLKVQPAELEDSGVYFCASSRLESSSTDTQYFGPGTRLTVL.

This clone was counted once. V usage is TRBV7-8 and J usage is TRBJ2-2; 14 bases fit TRBD2. J gave up 7 bases and V 9 bases, and 10 bases lay outside the gene matches. The CDR3 totals 16 residues. Per germline, CDR1 SGHVS and CDR2 FQNEAQ. The CDR3 nucleotides read TGTGCCAGTGGAGTCGGACTAGCGGGAGGTGTCGGGGAGCTGTTTTTT. It specifies CASGVGLAGGVGELFF.

The chain recombines TRBV4-1 with TRBJ2-1; D gene ambiguous. Germline V gene data show CDR1 as MGHRA and CDR2 as YSYEKL. The CDR3 is 15 amino acids. Trimming cost V 0 bases and J 0 bases, with 6 bases left between them. The CDR3 DNA reads TGCGCCAGCAGCCAAGACCATAGCTCCTACAATGAGCAGTTCTTC. This translates into CASSQDHSSYNEQFF.

In its sample, this clone was seen a few times. The chain employs TRBV11-2 and TRBJ1-4; D may be TRBD1 (5 bases). Trimming left V 3 bases short and J 7 bases short, with 21 bases between. Germline V gene data show CDR1 as SGHAT and CDR2 as FQNNGV. The CDR3 runs 17 residues. The chain's CDR3 is CASSFYPKGKIGEKLFF. DNA of the CDR3: TGTGCCAGCAGCTTCTACCCCAAGGGGAAGATTGGTGAAAAACTGTTTTTT.

CDR3 DNA sequence: TGTGCCATCACCAACCCGGGACTAGCGGGGTCCAATGAGCAGTTCTTC. This gives the protein CAITNPGLAGSNEQFF. The chain is built from TRBV10-3 and TRBJ2-1; 13 bases agree with TRBD2. The CDR3 contains 16 residues. Trimming cost V 7 bases and J 6 bases; bases outside gene matches: 9. Per the germline V gene, CDR1 is ENHRY and CDR2 is SYGVKD.

V is TRBV4-1 and J is TRBJ1-5; D call uncertain. Trimming removed 2 bases at V and 11 bases at J, with 25 bases between. CDR1 MGHRA and CDR2 YSYEKL come from the germline V gene. The CDR3 totals 17 residues. CDR3 protein: CASSQSPGDAPDSAQHF. In DNA form, the CDR3 reads TGCGCCAGCAGCCAATCCCCGGGAGACGCGCCCGATTCCGCCCAGCATTTT.

V gene TRBV5-1 combines with J gene TRBJ2-4, with D maybe TRBD2 (6 bases). CDR1 is SGHRS and CDR2 is YFSETQ in the germline V gene. V lost 4 bases to trimming and J lost 8 bases, with 16 bases between them. This CDR3 contains 14 residues. CDR3 residues: CASSPSAGMDIQYF. The CDR3 bases are TGCGCCAGCAGCCCATCCGCGGGGATGGACATTCAGTACTTC.

The chain uses TRBV5-1 and TRBJ1-1, with 9 nucleotides matching TRBD1. The germline V gene has CDR1 SGHRS and CDR2 YFSETQ. The CDR3 sequence is 15 residues long. Germline trimming cut 3 bases from V and 1 base from J; bases unmatched to any gene: 4. The CDR3 DNA sequence: TGCGCCAGCAGCTCCACAGGGGGCGCGAACACTGAAGCTTTCTTT. Its protein product is CASSSTGGANTEAFF.

The chain joins TRBV5-6 to TRBJ2-7; tentative D call: TRBD1 (5 bases). This CDR3 contains 16 residues. Germline V CDR1 and CDR2: SGHDT, YYEEEE. V lost 2 bases and J 5 bases, leaving 20 bases between the germline ends. CDR3 sequence (DNA): TGTGCCAGCAGCTTTTCATTCGTCGGCAGGGTGGACGAGCAGTACTTC. Residues: CASSFSFVGRVDEQYF.

The chain couples TRBV2 to TRBJ2-2, with TRBD1 identical over 8 bases. Germline-derived CDR1 and CDR2 are SNHLY and FYNNEI. The CDR3 spans 14 residues. J gave up 2 bases and V 7 bases, and 3 bases lay outside the gene matches. The CDR3 protein is CASKAGGNTGELFF. The CDR3 region has the DNA TGTGCCAGCAAAGCAGGGGGCAACACCGGGGAGCTGTTTTTT.

This clone turned up a few times. The chain uses TRBV27 and TRBJ1-5; possible D gene TRBD1, 6 bases. Trimming left V 4 bases short and J 0 bases short, with 10 bases between. The CDR3 loop spans 15 amino acids. Germline V gives CDR1 MNHEY, CDR2 SMNVEV (reference sequence). The CDR3 spells CASSYTGISNQPQHF. Here the CDR3 DNA reads TGTGCCAGCAGTTATACAGGGATTAGCAATCAGCCCCAGCATTTT.

Of note for this clone: At one boundary the junction diverges from the germline segment, which might be a read error. The V call is TRBV29-1, the J call TRBJ2-1; weak D call: TRBD1 (6 bases). The V gene's germline CDR1 is SQVTM and CDR2 ANQGSEA. The CDR3 has 12 residues. CDR3 bases: TGCAGCGGGGAAATCACAGGGAATGGGCAGTTCTTC. This gives the protein CSGEITGNGQFF.

V gene TRBV12-5 combines with J gene TRBJ2-1; 7 nucleotides match TRBD2. Trimming at V came to 5 bases and at J to 7 bases, leaving 11 bases not matched to a gene. The CDR3 is 15 residues long. The germline gives CDR1 LGHNT, CDR2 FRNRAP. The CDR3 reads CASGPGLGEMNEQFF. The CDR3 nucleotides read TGTGCTAGTGGTCCAGGACTAGGAGAGATGAATGAGCAGTTCTTC.